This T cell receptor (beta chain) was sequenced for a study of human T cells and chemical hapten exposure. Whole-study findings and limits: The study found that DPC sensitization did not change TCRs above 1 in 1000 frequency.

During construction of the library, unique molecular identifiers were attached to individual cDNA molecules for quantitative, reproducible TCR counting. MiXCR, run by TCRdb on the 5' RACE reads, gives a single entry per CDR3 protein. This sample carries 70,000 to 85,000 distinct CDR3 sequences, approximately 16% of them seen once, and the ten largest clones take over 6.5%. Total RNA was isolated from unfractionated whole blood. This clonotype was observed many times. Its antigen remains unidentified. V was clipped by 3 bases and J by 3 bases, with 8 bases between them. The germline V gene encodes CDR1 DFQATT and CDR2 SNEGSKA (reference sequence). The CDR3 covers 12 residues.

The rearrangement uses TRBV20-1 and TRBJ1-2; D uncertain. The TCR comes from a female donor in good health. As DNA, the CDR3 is TGCAGTGCTAGTATCGGAGACTATGGCTACACCTTC. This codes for CSASIGDYGYTF.